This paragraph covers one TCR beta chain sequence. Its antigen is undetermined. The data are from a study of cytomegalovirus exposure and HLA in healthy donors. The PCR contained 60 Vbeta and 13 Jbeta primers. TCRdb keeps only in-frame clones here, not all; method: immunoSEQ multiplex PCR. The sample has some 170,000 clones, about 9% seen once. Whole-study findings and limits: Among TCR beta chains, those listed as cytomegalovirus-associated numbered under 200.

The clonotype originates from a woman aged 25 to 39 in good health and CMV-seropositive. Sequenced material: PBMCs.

The CDR3 sequence is CAWWQGNYGYTF. CDR3 nucleotide sequence: TGTGCCTGGTGGCAGGGGAACTATGGCTACACCTTC. The gene calls are TRBV30 and TRBJ1-2, with a tentative D call TRBD1 (6 bases). The CDR3 runs to 12 residues. V was shortened by 5 bases and J by 2 bases, with 9 bases between the two germline ends. The germline V gene encodes CDR1 GTSNPN and CDR2 SVGIG (reference sequence).